A single sample gave rise to the 19 T cell receptor beta chains below, sequenced in a study of PD-L1 blockade in urothelial cancer. Repertoires were generated with immunoSEQ multiplex PCR, while TCRdb's copy carries only in-frame clones and drops some. The table shows 25,000 to 30,000 clones, with roughly 76% occurring only once. The material sequenced was PBMCs, taken around atezolizumab (anti-PD-L1) treatment. The receptors were gathered from a man in his fifties with urothelial cancer.

The genes are TRBV28 and TRBJ2-2; 11 bases agree with TRBD2. There are 15 residues in the CDR3. CDR1 and CDR2 from the germline V gene are MDHEN and SYDVKM. V lost 3 bases, J lost 7 bases, and 4 bases stayed unmatched. The DNA for the CDR3 is TGTGCCAGCAGTTTCCGACTAGCGGGGTTCGGGGAGCTGTTTTTT. It is translated as CASSFRLAGFGELFF.

The chain couples TRBV9 to TRBJ1-1; D perhaps matches TRBD1 (5 bases). The germline V gene encodes CDR1 SGDLS and CDR2 YYNGEE. V lost 1 base and J lost 7, with 20 bases in between. The CDR3 totals 16 residues. The CDR3 DNA is TGTGCCAGCAGCGTAAGTTCGGACAACCCGGAGGGTGAAGCTTTCTTT. It yields the protein CASSVSSDNPEGEAFF.

This clone was recorded a few times. V gene TRBV5-1 combines with J gene TRBJ1-2; perhaps TRBD1 as D (5 bases). Trimming took off 2 bases at V and 10 bases at J, with 18 bases between the two ends. Germline values: CDR1 SGHRS, CDR2 YFSETQ. The CDR3 spans 14 residues. CDR3 bases: TGCGCCAGCAGCTTTGACTCCGCAGGGTTGCCCTACACCTTC. The encoded protein is CASSFDSAGLPYTF.

The DNA for the CDR3 is TGCGCCAGCAGCGCCGGACAGGGCGTGAACACTGAAGCTTTCTTT. This sequence encodes CASSAGQGVNTEAFF. This chain links TRBV5-1 with TRBJ1-1, with 8 bases aligning to TRBD1. CDR3 length equals 15 residues. The germline CDR1 and CDR2 sequences are SGHRS and YFSETQ. Trimming took 4 bases from V and 0 from J; bases not matched to a gene: 5. Variable domain in full (rest from reference TRBV5-1 and TRBJ1-1): KAGVTQTPRYLIKTRGQQVTLSCSPISGHRSVSWYQQTPGQGLQFLFEYFSETQRNKGNFPGRFSGRQFSNSRSEMNVSTLELGDSALYLCASSAGQGVNTEAFFGQGTRLTVV.

The J gene is TRBJ2-7, the V gene TRBV28; 7 nucleotides align to TRBD2. The ends lost 6 bases at V and 5 bases at J; junction bases unmatched: 10. Germline V gene lookup returns CDR1 MDHEN and CDR2 SYDVKM. The CDR3 has 14 residues. CDR3 loop: CASRPWGGRNEQYV. The CDR3 region has the DNA TGTGCCAGCAGACCATGGGGGGGTAGGAACGAGCAGTACGTC.

The rearrangement uses TRBV5-1 and TRBJ2-1, with TRBD2 matching over 7 bases. The length of the CDR3 is 15 residues. From germline, CDR1 is SGHRS and CDR2 YFSETQ. The J segment lost 3 bases and the V segment lost 3 bases, leaving 6 bases of the junction unmatched. CDR3 loop: CASSSGTTFYNEQFF. CDR3 nucleotide sequence: TGCGCCAGCAGCTCCGGGACTACCTTCTACAATGAGCAGTTCTTC.

The chain has TRBV2 and TRBJ2-5, with 7 bases lining up with TRBD2. Germline values: CDR1 SNHLY, CDR2 FYNNEI. V trimming: 7 bases; J trimming: 5 bases; junction bases outside the gene matches: 7. The CDR3 loop spans 13 amino acids. CDR3 region: CASTPLGGETQYF. Written as DNA, the CDR3 is TGTGCCAGCACCCCGCTGGGAGGGGAGACCCAGTACTTC.

V gene TRBV11-2 combines with J gene TRBJ2-1, with 9 bases that match TRBD2. The CDR3 totals 14 residues. In germline, CDR1 is SGHAT, CDR2 FQNNGV. V lost 5 bases, J lost 3 bases, and 2 bases stayed unmatched. Written as DNA, the CDR3 is TGTGCCAGCAGCGCTAGCGGGGTCTACAATGAGCAGTTCTTC. It encodes CASSASGVYNEQFF.

The chain couples TRBV10-1 to TRBJ2-1; tentatively, D is TRBD2 (6 bases). V was trimmed by 1 base and J by 1 base, leaving 17 bases between them. CDR1 and CDR2 (germline): WNHNN, SYGVQD (reference sequence). The length of the CDR3 is 18 residues. The CDR3 bases are TGCGCCAGCAGTGAGTTAGGAAGGTTCGGGGGATCCTACAATGAGCAGTTCTTC. Amino acid sequence: CASSELGRFGGSYNEQFF.

The chain carries TRBV27 and TRBJ2-3; D perhaps matches TRBD2 (5 bases). Germline V gives CDR1 MNHEY, CDR2 SMNVEV (reference sequence). Trimming left V 3 bases short and J 6 bases short, with 16 bases between. The CDR3 runs 15 residues. The CDR3, as DNA: TGTGCCAGCAGTTTTAGGAGCGGTCTTGTGGATACGCAGTATTTT. Its protein is CASSFRSGLVDTQYF.

The chain recombines TRBV6-1 with TRBJ2-7, with 8 bases identical to TRBD1. Germline V gene lookup returns CDR1 MNHNS and CDR2 SASEGT. The CDR3 contains 12 residues. V lost 11 bases to trimming and J lost 5 bases; unmatched junction nucleotides: 8. The CDR3, as DNA: TGTGCCGGACAGGGCACAGGCCACGAGCAGTACTTC. Encoded protein: CAGQGTGHEQYF.

The chain has TRBV11-2 and TRBJ2-5, with D perhaps TRBD1 (5 bases). This CDR3 comprises 15 residues. The V and J ends lost 2 bases and 2 bases respectively, with 12 bases between them. Germline CDR1 and CDR2: SGHAT and FQNNGV. The CDR3 protein is CASSLSPGLQETQYF. In DNA, the CDR3 is TGTGCCAGCAGCTTAAGCCCAGGGTTACAAGAGACCCAGTACTTC.

This clone was detected a few times. This chain links TRBV6-4 with TRBJ2-3; possible D gene TRBD2, 5 bases. In germline, CDR1 is MRHNA, CDR2 SNTAGT. V gave up 0 bases and J gave up 3 bases, with 7 bases separating them. This CDR3 region has 14 residues. Here the CDR3 DNA reads TGTGCCAGCAGTGACTCGAGAGGGACAGATACGCAGTATTTT. It is translated as CASSDSRGTDTQYF.

This clone has just a few counts. This chain connects TRBV27 to TRBJ1-6; maybe TRBD1 (6 bases). Germline CDR1 is MNHEY and CDR2 is SMNVEV (reference sequence). CDR3 length equals 15 residues. V was cut by 4 bases and J by 3 bases, with 10 bases left in between. CDR3 nucleotide sequence: TGTGCCAGCAGTTCTGGACAGTTCTATAATTCACCCCTCCACTTT. Its protein product is CASSSGQFYNSPLHF.

This clone was picked up a small number of times. The rearrangement links TRBV27 to TRBJ1-2; perhaps TRBD1 as D (5 bases). The germline V gene encodes CDR1 MNHEY and CDR2 SMNVEV (reference sequence). The CDR3 spans 15 residues. Trimming shortened V by 5 bases and J by 7 bases, and 20 bases separated the two germline ends. The DNA for the CDR3 is TGTGCCAGCAGTACCTTGACAGTTGGGGTAGGTGGCTACACCTTC. Residues: CASSTLTVGVGGYTF.

V gene TRBV10-3 combines with J gene TRBJ2-7; 8 bases match TRBD1. Losses at the gene ends were 3 bases for V and 0 bases for J; bases not matched to a gene: 4. The length of the CDR3 is 15 residues. Germline V gene sequence: CDR1 ENHRY, CDR2 SYGVKD. CDR3 loop: CAISDGDRSSYEQYF. CDR3 nucleotide sequence: TGTGCCATCAGTGACGGGGACAGGAGCTCCTACGAGCAGTACTTC.

The sample holds a few counts of this clone. The chain employs TRBV19 and TRBJ1-5; maybe TRBD1 (5 bases). CDR1 and CDR2 from the germline V gene are LNHDA and SQIVND (reference sequence). This CDR3 contains 16 residues. V lost 7 bases to trimming and J lost 1 base, with 17 bases between them. This CDR3 is CASTKNPTASNQPQHF. The CDR3 DNA sequence: TGTGCCAGTACCAAAAACCCGACAGCGAGCAATCAGCCCCAGCATTTT. The variable domain in full, with the rest retrieved from reference TRBV19 and TRBJ1-5, is DGGITQSPKYLFRKEGQNVTLSCEQNLNHDAMYWYRQDPGQGLRLIYYSQIVNDFQKGDIAEGYSVSREKKESFPLTVTSAQKNPTAFYLCASTKNPTASNQPQHFGDGTRLSIL.

The V call is TRBV29-1, the J call TRBJ2-3; 7 nucleotides align to TRBD1. CDR1 SQVTM and CDR2 ANQGSEA come from the germline V gene. This CDR3 region has 12 residues. J was trimmed by 10 bases and V by 7 bases; bases with no gene match: 11. As DNA, the CDR3 is TGCAGCGCGGCCGTCCCGGGACAGTCGCAGTATTTT. The encoded protein is CSAAVPGQSQYF.

The chain links TRBV7-6 to TRBJ1-1; TRBD1 is a possible D gene (6 bases). The CDR3 runs 13 residues. V was clipped by 4 bases and J by 8 bases, with 14 bases between them. Germline CDR1 reads SGHVS; CDR2 reads FNYEAQ. The CDR3 reads CASSSDRVFEAFF. Here the CDR3 DNA reads TGTGCCAGCAGCTCGGACAGAGTTTTCGAAGCTTTCTTT.